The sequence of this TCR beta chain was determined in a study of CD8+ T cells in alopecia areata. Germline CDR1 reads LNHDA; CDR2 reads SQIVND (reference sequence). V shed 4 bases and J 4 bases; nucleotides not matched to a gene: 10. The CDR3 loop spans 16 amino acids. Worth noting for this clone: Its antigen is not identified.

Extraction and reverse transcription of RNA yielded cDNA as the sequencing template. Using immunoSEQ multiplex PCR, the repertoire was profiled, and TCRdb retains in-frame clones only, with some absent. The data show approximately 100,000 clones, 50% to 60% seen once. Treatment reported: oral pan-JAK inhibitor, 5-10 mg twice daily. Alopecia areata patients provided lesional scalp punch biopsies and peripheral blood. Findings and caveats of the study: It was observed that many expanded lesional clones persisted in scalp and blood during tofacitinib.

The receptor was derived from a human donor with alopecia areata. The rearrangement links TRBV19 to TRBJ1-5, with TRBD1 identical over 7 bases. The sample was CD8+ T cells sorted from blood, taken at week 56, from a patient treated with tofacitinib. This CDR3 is CASSTHIGTDNQPQHF. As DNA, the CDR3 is TGTGCCAGTAGTACACATATCGGGACAGATAATCAGCCCCAGCATTTT. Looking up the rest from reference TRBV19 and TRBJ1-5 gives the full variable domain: DGGITQSPKYLFRKEGQNVTLSCEQNLNHDAMYWYRQDPGQGLRLIYYSQIVNDFQKGDIAEGYSVSREKKESFPLTVTSAQKNPTAFYLCASSTHIGTDNQPQHFGDGTRLSIL.